One sample yielded the 9 T cell receptor beta chains listed below, sequenced in a study of immune heterogeneity within non-small cell lung tumors. TCR beta CDR3 was amplified by multiplex PCR using 32 V and 13 J primers. TCRdb recomputed calls from the multiplex PCR reads with MiXCR, one row per CDR3 protein. The data contain about 20,000 distinct CDR3 sequences, under 30% of them seen just once; the ten biggest clones take up roughly 4%. TCRs were amplified from around 660 ng gDNA of bulk tumor per sample. Taken during surgery, several biopsies per primary tumor were spaced as far apart as possible within the tumor mass. These patients got curative surgery after being newly diagnosed with untreated non-small cell lung cancer. Sequencing input: lung tumor tissue. Receptor source: a man between 35 and 55 years old with non-small cell lung cancer.

The rearrangement links TRBV6-2 or TRBV6-3 to TRBJ2-1; 8 bases fit TRBD2. This CDR3 is built from 17 residues. Trimming took 5 bases from V and 4 from J; bases not matched to a gene: 13. Germline CDR1 is MNHEY and CDR2 is SVGEGT. This CDR3 is CASSTSIIAGPYNEQFF. CDR3 coding DNA: TGTGCCAGCAGTACTTCAATTATAGCGGGGCCGTACAATGAGCAGTTCTTC.

This clonotype was seen more than once but under ten times. The chain recombines TRBV24-1 with TRBJ2-4; D uncertain. V was trimmed by 3 bases and J by 0 bases, leaving 11 bases between them. Germline values: CDR1 KGHDR, CDR2 SFDVKD. The CDR3 covers 16 residues. In DNA form, the CDR3 reads TGTGCCACCAGTGATCCAACCAAGGGAGCCAAAAACATTCAGTACTTC. Translating gives CATSDPTKGAKNIQYF.

Turning to this clonotype: One base away lies a much larger clone, so this may be a sequencing read error. The chain links TRBV12-3 or TRBV12-4 to TRBJ1-1; 8 nucleotides match TRBD1. The CDR3 spans 14 residues. The CDR3 DNA reads TGTGCCAGCAGGGGGACAGGTTGGAACACTGTAGCTTTCTTT. Translated, it gives CASRGTGWNTVAFF.

This clonotype was recorded many times. This chain links TRBV27 with TRBJ1-2; no clear D gene. Looked up from germline, CDR1 is MNHEY and CDR2 is SMNVEV (reference sequence). Trimming pared 1 base from V and 7 bases from J, leaving 10 bases between. CDR3 length: 13 residues. In DNA form, the CDR3 reads TGTGCCAGCAGTTTATTAGGGCTAGGTGGCTACACCTTC. Protein: CASSLLGLGGYTF.

This chain uses TRBV30 with TRBJ2-7; D may match TRBD1 or TRBD2 (5 bases each). Per germline, CDR1 GTSNPN and CDR2 SVGIG (reference sequence). The CDR3 extends over 14 amino acids. The V gene lost 2 bases and the J gene lost 0 bases, with 11 bases spanning the gap. The CDR3 coding sequence is TGTGCCTGGAGTAGGCAGGGACCCTCCTACGAGCAGTACTTC. This codes for CAWSRQGPSYEQYF.

In this sample, this clonotype turned up a few times. The rearrangement uses TRBV5-1 and TRBJ1-2, with 8 bases fitting TRBD1. The CDR3 extends over 16 amino acids. V shed 2 bases and J 7 bases; nucleotides not matched to a gene: 13. Germline CDR1 reads SGHRS; CDR2 reads YFSETQ. CDR3 residues: CASSLQPGQGAGGYTF. In DNA form, the CDR3 reads TGCGCCAGCAGCTTACAACCCGGCCAGGGGGCTGGTGGCTACACCTTC.

This clonotype was observed a handful of times. The chain combines TRBV27 with TRBJ2-2, with D possibly matching TRBD2 (6 bases). Germline CDR1 and CDR2: MNHEY and SMNVEV (reference sequence). The ends were cut back, 6 bases at V and 4 bases at J, with 15 bases in the middle. CDR3 length equals 15 residues. CDR3 DNA sequence: TGTGCCAGCAGGCGGGCAGGAGCGGGCACCGGGGAGCTGTTTTTT. Its protein is CASRRAGAGTGELFF.

This clonotype was detected many times. Here the CDR3 reads CASSLAVGRAGDEQYF. The CDR3 DNA follows: TGTGCCAGCAGCTTAGCGGTGGGCAGGGCAGGCGACGAGCAGTACTTC. The gene calls are TRBV7-2 and TRBJ2-7; TRBD1 might be the D (5 bases). CDR1 and CDR2 (germline): SGHTA, FQGNSA. This CDR3 region has 16 residues. V lost 0 bases, J lost 5 bases, and 17 bases lay in between.

Points on this clonotype: A much larger clonotype is one base distant, so this may be a read error. The chain employs TRBV5-1 and TRBJ2-3, with unresolved D. V was pared by 0 bases and J by 2 bases, with 7 bases between. There are 14 residues in the CDR3. Germline V gene lookup returns CDR1 SGHRS and CDR2 YFSETQ. CDR3 coding DNA: TGCGCCAGCAGCTTGGATTTAATCACAGATACGCAGTATTTT. Protein sequence: CASSLDLITDTQYF. The full variable domain, completed using reference TRBV5-1 and TRBJ2-3, is KAGVTQTPRYLIKTRGQQVTLSCSPISGHRSVSWYQQTPGQGLQFLFEYFSETQRNKGNFPGRFSGRQFSNSRSEMNVSTLELGDSALYLCASSLDLITDTQYFGPGTRLTVL.